The 13 T cell receptor beta chains below all came from one sample that was sequenced in a study of shared clonotypes between healthy human individuals (dated by TCRdb to about 2020). Receptors were amplified or captured by the immunoSEQ multiplex PCR assay. TCRdb stores this immuneACCESS table with in-frame sequences only. Part of the clones is absent; in the studies checked, under half of the shortfall reflects unresolved V genes, and no reason is known for the rest. The sample table records more than 400,000 clones; approximately 82% of these occur just once. The ten biggest clones cover about 12% of the sample. Input material: PBMCs. The receptor set was obtained from a woman aged 40 to 49 in good health. Some clones in this sample may be carry-over from other donors' samples.

V usage is TRBV10-3 and J usage is TRBJ1-2, with TRBD1 as a possible D gene (6 bases). The V end lost 5 bases, the J end lost 8 bases, and 9 bases lay between the germline ends. The CDR3 has 11 residues. Germline CDR1 reads ENHRY; CDR2 reads SYGVKD. CDR3 protein: CAISTGLGYTF. The CDR3 DNA follows: TGTGCCATCAGTACAGGGTTAGGCTACACCTTC.

This chain connects TRBV7-2 to TRBJ2-2, with 11 bases that match TRBD1. Unmatched junction bases numbered 6, after V lost 4 bases and J lost 2 bases. Germline V CDR1 and CDR2: SGHTA, FQGNSA. This CDR3 contains 17 residues. CDR3 loop: CASSWVGTGGNTGELFF. In DNA, the CDR3 is TGTGCCAGCAGCTGGGTAGGGACAGGGGGTAACACCGGGGAGCTGTTTTTT. Using reference TRBV7-2 and TRBJ2-2 for the parts outside the CDR3, the full variable domain is GAGVSQSPSNKVTEKGKDVELRCDPISGHTALYWYRQSLGQGLEFLIYFQGNSAPDKSGLPSDRFSAERTGGSVSTLTIQRTQQEDSAVYLCASSWVGTGGNTGELFFGEGSRLTVL.

The V and J genes are TRBV5-1 and TRBJ1-4, with D possibly matching TRBD1 (6 bases). CDR1 is SGHRS, CDR2 YFSETQ, per germline. This CDR3 spans 14 amino acids. V shed 2 bases and J shed 8 bases, with 13 bases lying between them. CDR3 nucleotides: TGCGCCAGCAGCTTCTCGGGGGCGGTGGAAAAACTGTTTTTT. It translates to CASSFSGAVEKLFF.

The rearrangement links TRBV6-6 to TRBJ2-7, with 12 bases aligning to TRBD2. Germline loops: CDR1 MNHNY, CDR2 SVGAGI (reference sequence). The J segment lost 5 bases and the V segment lost 4 bases, leaving 6 bases of the junction unmatched. The CDR3 has 15 residues. The CDR3 sequence is CASSSSSGRGDEQYF. Here the CDR3 DNA reads TGTGCCAGCAGTTCTTCTAGCGGGAGGGGGGACGAGCAGTACTTC.

V and J are TRBV5-8 and TRBJ1-2, with 9 nucleotides matching TRBD1. The CDR3 length is 17 residues. Germline values: CDR1 SGHTS, CDR2 YDEGEE. With 0 bases clipped from V and 3 bases from J, the junction kept 9 bases outside the gene matches. The CDR3 loop reads CASSLEAAGQGYYGYTF. In DNA, the CDR3 is TGTGCCAGCAGCTTGGAGGCTGCGGGACAGGGCTACTATGGCTACACCTTC.

The J gene is TRBJ2-3, the V gene TRBV10-3; 9 bases match TRBD2. V dropped 1 base and J dropped 0; count of bases not matched to a gene: 2. The CDR3 is 16 residues long. CDR1 and CDR2 from the germline V gene are ENHRY and SYGVKD. The CDR3 here is CAISEYSGGSTDTQYF. CDR3 in DNA: TGTGCCATCAGTGAGTATAGCGGGGGAAGCACAGATACGCAGTATTTT.

Concerning this clone itself: One junction end does not reproduce the germline sequence, and a read error may be involved. This rearrangement joins TRBV2 to TRBJ1-3, with 8 bases lining up with TRBD1. In germline, CDR1 is SNHLY, CDR2 FYNNEI. CDR3 length: 12 amino acids. The CDR3 spells CASGDRGDTIYF. CDR3 DNA sequence: TGTGCCAGCGGTGACAGGGGTGACACCATATATTTT.

This clone occurred a few times. The gene calls are TRBV14 and TRBJ1-4, with 8 bases identical to TRBD1. V lost 1 base to trimming and J lost 7 bases; unmatched junction nucleotides: 8. Looked up from germline, CDR1 is SGHDN and CDR2 is FVKESK. The length of the CDR3 is 16 residues. The CDR3 reads CASSQGPGRGLEKLFF. The CDR3 DNA reads as TGTGCCAGCAGCCAAGGGCCGGGCAGGGGGCTTGAAAAACTGTTTTTT.

CDR3 protein: CASSMGLAGGGETQYF. CDR3 DNA: TGTGCCAGCAGTATGGGACTAGCGGGAGGGGGAGAGACCCAGTACTTC. The chain employs TRBV28 and TRBJ2-5; TRBD2 matches 16 bases. The CDR3 length is 16 residues. Germline CDR1 reads MDHEN; CDR2 reads SYDVKM. Trimming cost V 5 bases and J 4 bases; bases outside gene matches: 4.

The chain links TRBV5-1 to TRBJ2-7; 8 bases are a match to TRBD2. There are 15 residues in the CDR3. The V segment lost 1 base and the J segment 0 bases; nucleotides outside the gene matches: 3. Germline CDR1 reads SGHRS; CDR2 reads YFSETQ. The CDR3 loop is CASSLTSGSSYEQYF. DNA of the CDR3: TGCGCCAGCAGCTTGACAAGCGGGAGCTCCTACGAGCAGTACTTC.

This clone appeared once. The gene calls are TRBV6-6 and TRBJ2-7; D not resolved. Trimming cost V 2 bases and J 3 bases, with 11 bases left between them. The length of the CDR3 is 14 residues. Germline assignment: CDR1 MNHNY and CDR2 SVGAGI (reference sequence). CDR3 nucleotide sequence: TGTGCCAGCAGTTACATGCGGACCGGCTACGAGCAGTACTTC. It specifies CASSYMRTGYEQYF.

This chain joins TRBV29-1 and TRBJ2-1; D gene ambiguous. Germline V gene data show CDR1 as SQVTM and CDR2 as ANQGSEA. With 8 bases removed from V and 6 bases from J, the gap between germline ends came to 8 bases. The CDR3 has 10 amino acids. The CDR3 DNA reads TGCAGCCTAGGTGGCAATGAGCAGTTCTTC. Protein product: CSLGGNEQFF.

The chain uses TRBV7-3 and TRBJ2-3; 7 nucleotides match TRBD2. With 1 base clipped from V and 2 bases from J, the junction kept 9 bases outside the gene matches. This CDR3 contains 17 residues. Per germline, CDR1 SGHTA and CDR2 FQGTGA. Here the CDR3 reads CASSLNGRTVPTDTQYF. CDR3 DNA: TGTGCCAGCAGCTTAAACGGGAGGACCGTACCCACAGATACGCAGTATTTT. Combining the CDR3 with reference TRBV7-3 and TRBJ2-3 gives the whole variable domain GAGVSQTPSNKVTEKGKYVELRCDPISGHTALYWYRQSLGQGPEFLIYFQGTGAADDSGLPNDRFFAVRPEGSVSTLKIQRTERGDSAVYLCASSLNGRTVPTDTQYFGPGTRLTVL.